The clone carrying this T cell receptor (beta chain) came up many times. What it recognizes is unknown. These data are taken from a study of T cell repertoires in cytomegalovirus infection. Looking at the study overall: TCR beta signatures that were public indicated CMV infection and matching HLA type. Whole-study findings and limits: In two of eight donors, the top clonotype was HLA-C-restricted CMV-specific.

The CDR3 consists of 15 residues. Between the trimmed V and J ends, which lost 1 base and 2 bases, there was a span of 10 bases. From germline, CDR1 is SEHNR and CDR2 FQNEAQ (reference sequence). TCRdb recomputed calls from the reads with MiXCR, one row per CDR3 protein. The data show about 300,000 distinct CDR3 sequences, with 9.6% seen just once and approximately 2.3% held by the top ten. The J gene is TRBJ2-3, the V gene TRBV7-9; no definite D call. Material: PBMCs. The source of this sequence is a human donor in good health (CMV status not recorded). Some clones in this sample may be carry-over from other donors' samples. CDR3 amino acids: CASSLELASTDTQYF. The DNA for the CDR3 is TGTGCCAGCAGCTTAGAGTTGGCCTCCACAGATACGCAGTATTTT.